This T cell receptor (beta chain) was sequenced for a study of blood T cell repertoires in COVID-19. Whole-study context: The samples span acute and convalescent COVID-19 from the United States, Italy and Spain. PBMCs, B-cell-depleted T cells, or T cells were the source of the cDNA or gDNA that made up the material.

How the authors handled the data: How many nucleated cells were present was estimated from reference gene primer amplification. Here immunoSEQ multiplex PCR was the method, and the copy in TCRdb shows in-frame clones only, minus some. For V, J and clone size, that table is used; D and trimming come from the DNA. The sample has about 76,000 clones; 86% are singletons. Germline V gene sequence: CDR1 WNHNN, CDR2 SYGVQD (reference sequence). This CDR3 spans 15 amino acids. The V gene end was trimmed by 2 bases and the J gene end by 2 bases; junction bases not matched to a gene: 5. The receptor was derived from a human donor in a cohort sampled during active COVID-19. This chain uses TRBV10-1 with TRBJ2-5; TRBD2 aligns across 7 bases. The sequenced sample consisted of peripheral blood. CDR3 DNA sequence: TGCGCCAGCAGTGAGGGCGGGAGTGGGCAAGAGACCCAGTACTTC. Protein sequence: CASSEGGSGQETQYF.